Listed below are T cell receptor beta chains from one sample, sequenced in a study of blood T cell repertoires in COVID-19. Clones were read by immunoSEQ multiplex PCR, and TCRdb kept only the in-frame ones, dropping some. Of some 350,000 clones in the sample, 80% to 90% are singletons; the top ten hold around 4.6%. Sequenced input: PBMCs or T cells enriched from blood (not recorded which). The source is a man aged 25 to 40 who had recovered from COVID-19. Both conserved end residues are part of each CDR3. The D gene is left open where the match is weak. Clone size, where shown, is once, few, many, or a class for clones that have expanded.

J gene,V gene,D gene,clone size,CDR3 DNA,CDR3 protein
TRBJ1-5,TRBV5-1,NA,NA,TGCGCCAGCAGCTTGGCCCCGGGAGATCAGCCCCAGCATTTT,CASSLAPGDQPQHF
TRBJ2-6,TRBV3-1/TRBV3-2,NA,NA,TGTGCCAGCAGCCAAGATTGGGGGCCTGGGGCCAACGTCCTGACTTTC,CASSQDWGPGANVLTF
TRBJ2-3,TRBV5-5,TRBD2,NA,TGTGCCAGCAGCTTGGATAGTCGGGGGGTGCGCACAGATACGCAGTATTTT,CASSLDSRGVRTDTQYF
TRBJ1-1,TRBV10-2,NA,few,TGCGCCAGCGACGACAGCGGGGGCACTGAAGCTTTCTTT,CASDDSGGTEAFF
TRBJ2-5,TRBV12-2,NA,NA,TGTGCAAGTCGCTACAGGGAGGGGCTGAGGGAGACCCAGTACTTC,CASRYREGLRETQYF
TRBJ1-2,TRBV18,TRBD1,NA,TGTGCCAGCTCACCACAGGGGGCAGACTATGGCTACACCTTC,CASSPQGADYGYTF
TRBJ2-4,TRBV19,TRBD1,NA,TGTGCCAGTAGTATCCCCGGGACAGGGGAAAACATTCAGTACTTC,CASSIPGTGENIQYF
TRBJ1-2,TRBV5-1,TRBD1,NA,TGCGCCAGCAGCTTGGAGGGACAGGGCTATGGCTACACCTTC,CASSLEGQGYGYTF
TRBJ1-4,TRBV5-1,TRBD1,NA,TGCGCCAGCAGGATGACAGGGGCTAATGAAAAACTGTTTTTT,CASRMTGANEKLFF
TRBJ2-5,TRBV6-1,TRBD1,NA,TGTGCCAGCAGTGGTGAATACAGGGGGCGCGGGGAGACCCAGTACTTC,CASSGEYRGRGETQYF
TRBJ2-1,TRBV7-9,NA,once,TGTGCCAGCAGCTTAGGGACAGATGAGCAGTTCTTC,CASSLGTDEQFF
TRBJ2-7,TRBV21-1,NA,few,TGTGCCAGCAGCATGGGCAGGACAGGGGATTTTTACGAGCAGTACTTC,CASSMGRTGDFYEQYF
TRBJ2-1,TRBV27,NA,once,TGTGCCAGCGGCAGGGTTGGGGTCTACAATGAGCAGTTCTTC,CASGRVGVYNEQFF
TRBJ1-2,TRBV5-1,TRBD1,NA,TGCGCCAGCAGCTTGGGCAGGGGGCGCAACTATGGCTACACCTTC,CASSLGRGRNYGYTF
TRBJ2-7,TRBV12-3/TRBV12-4,TRBD1,NA,TGTGCCAGCAGTGCAGGGGGTATATACGAGCAGTACTTC,CASSAGGIYEQYF
TRBJ1-6,TRBV19,NA,NA,TGTGCCAGTAGTATAGCGGGAGGAGCAGGCTCCTATAATTCACCCCTCCACTTT,CASSIAGGAGSYNSPLHF
TRBJ1-2,TRBV5-4,NA,NA,TGTGCCAGCAGCTTTGTCCAGGGAACGCCTAATGGCTACACCTTC,CASSFVQGTPNGYTF
TRBJ2-5,TRBV21-1,NA,few,TGTGCCAGCAGCAAAAGGGGAAAAGAGACCCAGTACTTC,CASSKRGKETQYF
TRBJ2-2,TRBV6-5,TRBD2,NA,TGTGCCAGCGGGGGACTAGCGGGGTCGGGGGAGCTGTTTTTT,CASGGLAGSGELFF
TRBJ1-2,TRBV28,NA,few,TGTGCCAGCACCACAGGGAAGGGGACGTGGGGCTACACCTTC,CASTTGKGTWGYTF
TRBJ1-1,TRBV7-9,TRBD1,NA,TGTGCCAGCAGCTTCTCCCGGTGGACAGGGAAGAACACTGAAGCTTTCTTT,CASSFSRWTGKNTEAFF
TRBJ2-2,TRBV27,TRBD1,NA,TGTGCCAGCAGTCCCGACACCACAGGGGCGGGCACCGGGGAGCTGTTTTTT,CASSPDTTGAGTGELFF
TRBJ1-3,TRBV7-7,NA,once,TGTGCCAGCAGCCAGATGGACAGATTCCACTCTGGAAACACCATATATTTT,CASSQMDRFHSGNTIYF
TRBJ2-2,TRBV18,NA,NA,TGTGCCAGCTCACCACGGCGGGGAGCGAACACCGGGGAGCTGTTTTTT,CASSPRRGANTGELFF
TRBJ2-7,TRBV10-3,NA,NA,TGTGCCATCAGTGAGTCCCGGGACATCGGCGAGCAGTACTTC,CAISESRDIGEQYF
TRBJ2-2,TRBV7-8,NA,NA,TGTGCCAGCAGCTTAGTAGTGACGAACACCGGGGAGCTGTTTTTT,CASSLVVTNTGELFF
TRBJ1-2,TRBV30,NA,NA,TGTGCCTGGAGAGGCGGAATCAACTATGGCTACACCTTC,CAWRGGINYGYTF
TRBJ1-2,TRBV10-2,NA,once,TGCGCCAGCAGTGAACAAAGGGGAGGTGGCTACACCTTC,CASSEQRGGGYTF
TRBJ2-7,TRBV19,NA,NA,TGTGCCAGTAGTATAGAGGCCGGGAACGAGCAGTACTTC,CASSIEAGNEQYF
TRBJ1-1,TRBV16,NA,NA,TGTGCCAGCAGCCAATCATTGGAGGACACTGAAGCTTTCTTT,CASSQSLEDTEAFF
TRBJ2-5,TRBV28,TRBD2,NA,TGTGCCAGCAGTTTACCGGTAGCGGGTGGACCCCAAGAGACCCAGTACTTC,CASSLPVAGGPQETQYF
TRBJ1-2,TRBV9,NA,few,TGTGCCAGCAGCGTCACAGGGATGGACTATGGCTACACCTTC,CASSVTGMDYGYTF
TRBJ1-5,TRBV5-1,NA,NA,TGCGCCAGCAGACCAGGGGTTGACAATCAGCCCCAGCATTTT,CASRPGVDNQPQHF
TRBJ1-6,TRBV9,TRBD1,NA,TGTGCCAGCAGCGCCCCTAAGAGACAGGGGGCTGGTAATTCACCCCTCCACTTT,CASSAPKRQGAGNSPLHF
TRBJ2-3,TRBV10-1,NA,once,TGCGCCAGCAGTGAAGGCTCGACGGAGGGGCAGTATTTT,CASSEGSTEGQYF
TRBJ2-5,TRBV11-2,TRBD2,NA,TGTGCCAGCAGCCTCCACTGGACTAGCGGGGAGACCCAGTACTTC,CASSLHWTSGETQYF
TRBJ1-5,TRBV24-1,NA,NA,TGTGCCACCAGTGATACAGGTTATAGCAATCAGCCCCAGCATTTT,CATSDTGYSNQPQHF
TRBJ1-2,TRBV3-1/TRBV3-2,TRBD1,NA,TGTGCCAGCAGCCAAAGACAGGGGCGGACCTATGGCTACACCTTC,CASSQRQGRTYGYTF
TRBJ2-3,TRBV23-1,TRBD2,NA,TGCGCCAGCAATAGCGGGGGTACAGATACGCAGTATTTT,CASNSGGTDTQYF
TRBJ2-2,TRBV5-1,TRBD1,NA,TGCGCCAGCAGGGACAGGGGGGACACCGGGGAGCTGTTTTTT,CASRDRGDTGELFF
TRBJ2-3,TRBV10-1,NA,NA,TGCGCCAGCAGTGACCCCGGCACAGATACGCAGTATTTT,CASSDPGTDTQYF
TRBJ1-1,TRBV18,TRBD1,NA,TGTGCCAGCTCCCCGACAGGGGGGCTCAGTTGGACAGCTTTCTTT,CASSPTGGLSWTAFF
TRBJ2-7,TRBV21-1,NA,NA,TGTGCCAGCAGCAAAGTGGGGCGGGGCCGCCCCGACGAGCAGTACTTC,CASSKVGRGRPDEQYF
TRBJ2-5,TRBV3-1/TRBV3-2,TRBD2,NA,TGTGCCAGCAGCCAAAGAGGGCTAGCGGGGCCCGGGGGAGAGACCCAGTACTTC,CASSQRGLAGPGGETQYF
TRBJ2-1,TRBV9,NA,NA,TGTGCCAGCAGCGTAGTTGGGGGGGCGAACAATGAGCAGTTCTTC,CASSVVGGANNEQFF
TRBJ2-2,TRBV9,NA,few,TGTGCCAGCAGCGTGGGACCCGGAGGGACCGGGGAGCTGTTTTTT,CASSVGPGGTGELFF
TRBJ1-3,TRBV6-5,NA,NA,TGTGCCAGCAGTTACTCGGTGGGGGGTTGGGACACCATATATTTT,CASSYSVGGWDTIYF
TRBJ1-1,TRBV27,TRBD1,once,TGTGCCAGCAGAGTGGGACAGCAAGGCATGAACACTGAAGCTTTCTTT,CASRVGQQGMNTEAFF
TRBJ1-4,TRBV4-1,TRBD1,NA,TGCGCCAGCAGTGAGGGCGGGACAGGGGATGAAAAACTGTTTTTT,CASSEGGTGDEKLFF
TRBJ1-3,TRBV4-2,TRBD1,NA,TGTGCCAGCAGCCAGGGGACGGGACAGGGCGCTGGAAACACCATATATTTT,CASSQGTGQGAGNTIYF
TRBJ1-1,TRBV19,NA,NA,TGTGCCAGTAGTACAGGGATGAACACTGAAGCTTTCTTT,CASSTGMNTEAFF
TRBJ2-1,TRBV6-5,TRBD2,NA,TGTGCCAGCAGTTACCAGCGGGGGGACAATGAGCAGTTCTTC,CASSYQRGDNEQFF
TRBJ2-3,TRBV27,TRBD2,NA,TGTGCCAGCAGTTTGGAGGTTAGCGGGGGGGCCGGCACAGATACGCAGTATTTT,CASSLEVSGGAGTDTQYF
TRBJ2-2,TRBV13,TRBD2,NA,TGTGCCAGCAGTCCTACTAGCGGGGGGGCCGACGGGGAGCTGTTTTTT,CASSPTSGGADGELFF
TRBJ1-5,TRBV28,TRBD1,once,TGTGCCAGCAGTTTCACAGGGGGCTTTCATCAGCCCCAGCATTTT,CASSFTGGFHQPQHF